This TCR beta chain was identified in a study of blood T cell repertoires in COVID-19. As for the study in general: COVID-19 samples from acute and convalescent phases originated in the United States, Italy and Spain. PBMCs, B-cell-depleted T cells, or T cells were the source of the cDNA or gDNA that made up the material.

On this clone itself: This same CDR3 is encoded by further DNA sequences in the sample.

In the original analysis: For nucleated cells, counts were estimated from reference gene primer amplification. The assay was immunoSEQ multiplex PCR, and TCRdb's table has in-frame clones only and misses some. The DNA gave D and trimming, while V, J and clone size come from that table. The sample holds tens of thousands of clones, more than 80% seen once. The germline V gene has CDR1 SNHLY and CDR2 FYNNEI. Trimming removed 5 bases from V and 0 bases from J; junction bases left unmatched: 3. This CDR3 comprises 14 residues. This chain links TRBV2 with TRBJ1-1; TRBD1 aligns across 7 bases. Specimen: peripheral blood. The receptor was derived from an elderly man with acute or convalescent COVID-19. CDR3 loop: CASSSQGMNTEAFF. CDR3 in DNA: TGTGCCAGCAGTTCACAGGGGATGAACACTGAAGCTTTCTTT.